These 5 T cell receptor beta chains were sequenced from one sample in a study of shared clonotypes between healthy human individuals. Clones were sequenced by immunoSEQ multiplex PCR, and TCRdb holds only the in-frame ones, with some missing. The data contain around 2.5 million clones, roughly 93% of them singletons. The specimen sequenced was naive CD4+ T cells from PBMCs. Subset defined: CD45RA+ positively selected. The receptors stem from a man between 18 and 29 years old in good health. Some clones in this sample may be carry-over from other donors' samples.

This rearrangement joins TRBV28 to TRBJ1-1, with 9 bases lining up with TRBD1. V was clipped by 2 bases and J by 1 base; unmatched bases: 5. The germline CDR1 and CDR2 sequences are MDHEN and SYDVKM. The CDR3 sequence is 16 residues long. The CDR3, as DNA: TGTGCCAGCAGTTTAAGGACAGGGGCAGGGAACACTGAAGCTTTCTTT. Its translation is CASSLRTGAGNTEAFF.

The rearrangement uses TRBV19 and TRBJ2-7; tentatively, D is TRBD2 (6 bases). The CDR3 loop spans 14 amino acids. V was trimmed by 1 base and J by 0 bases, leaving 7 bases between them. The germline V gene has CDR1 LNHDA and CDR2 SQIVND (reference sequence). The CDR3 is CASSIGRGSYEQYF. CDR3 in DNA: TGTGCCAGTAGTATAGGGCGGGGCTCCTACGAGCAGTACTTC.

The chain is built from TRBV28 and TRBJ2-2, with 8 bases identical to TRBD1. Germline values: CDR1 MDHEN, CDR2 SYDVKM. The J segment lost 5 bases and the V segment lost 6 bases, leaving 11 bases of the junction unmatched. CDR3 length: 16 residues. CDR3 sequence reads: CASRTGSQGATGELFF. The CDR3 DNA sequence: TGTGCCAGCAGGACCGGGAGCCAGGGGGCGACCGGGGAGCTGTTTTTT.

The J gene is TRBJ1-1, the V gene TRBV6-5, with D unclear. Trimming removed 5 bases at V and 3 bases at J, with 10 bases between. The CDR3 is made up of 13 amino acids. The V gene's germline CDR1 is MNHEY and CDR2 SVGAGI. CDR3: CASSREGYTEAFF. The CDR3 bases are TGTGCCAGCAGTCGGGAGGGATACACTGAAGCTTTCTTT.

The CDR3 DNA is TGCGCCAGCAGCTCCCGGGACAGGGGGACGGGGAATGAAAAACTGTTTTTT. Its protein product is CASSSRDRGTGNEKLFF. This chain joins TRBV5-1 and TRBJ1-4; 11 bases match TRBD1. The CDR3 is made up of 17 amino acids. Looked up from germline, CDR1 is SGHRS and CDR2 is YFSETQ. With 3 bases clipped from V and 5 bases from J, the junction kept 9 bases outside the gene matches.